This T cell receptor beta chain originates from a study of cytotoxic CD8 clonotypes in ibrutinib-treated CLL. Data came from immunoSEQ multiplex PCR; TCRdb stores just in-frame clones and leaves some out. Of about 270,000 clones detected, around 76% appear once; the ten largest clones hold around 5.3%. On this clone itself: A junction end diverges from the germline sequence, so it may reflect a read error.

The CDR3 covers 14 residues. The germline CDR1 and CDR2 sequences are SGHRS and YFSETQ. The origin of this receptor is a human donor with chronic lymphocytic leukemia. The chain uses TRBV5-1 and TRBJ1-1, with 7 nucleotides matching TRBD1. The sequences come from PBMCs, collected at disease progression, from a patient treated with ibrutinib. DNA for the CDR3: TGCGCCAGCAGTTTGGGACAGATGAACACTGAAGCTTTCTTT. This sequence encodes CASSLGQMNTEAFF. Looking up the rest from reference TRBV5-1 and TRBJ1-1 gives the full variable domain: KAGVTQTPRYLIKTRGQQVTLSCSPISGHRSVSWYQQTPGQGLQFLFEYFSETQRNKGNFPGRFSGRQFSNSRSEMNVSTLELGDSALYLCASSLGQMNTEAFFGQGTRLTVV.